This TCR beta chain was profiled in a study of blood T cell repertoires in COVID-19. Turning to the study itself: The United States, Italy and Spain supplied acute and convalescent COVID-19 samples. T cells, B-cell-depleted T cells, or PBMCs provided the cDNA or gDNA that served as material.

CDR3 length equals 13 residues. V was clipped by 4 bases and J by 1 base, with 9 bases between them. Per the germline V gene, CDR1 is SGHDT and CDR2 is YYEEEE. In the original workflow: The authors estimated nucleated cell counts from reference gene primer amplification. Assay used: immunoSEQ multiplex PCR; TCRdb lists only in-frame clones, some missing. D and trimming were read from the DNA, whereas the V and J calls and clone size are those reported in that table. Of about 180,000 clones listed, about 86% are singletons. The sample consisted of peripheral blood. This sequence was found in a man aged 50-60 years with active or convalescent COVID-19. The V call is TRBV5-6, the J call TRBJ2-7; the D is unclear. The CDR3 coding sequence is TGTGCCAGCAGCAGCCGGAGTTCCTACGAGCAGTACTTC. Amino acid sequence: CASSSRSSYEQYF.